This record looks at one T cell receptor (beta chain) sequence and its context. Its antigen is currently unknown. The method was immunoSEQ multiplex PCR; TCRdb's version includes in-frame clones alone and lacks a portion of them. The sample lists 91,000 or so clones, approximately 95% seen once, with 0.15% to 0.2% in the top ten. These data are taken from a study of OX40 agonist ivuxolimab in advanced cancers. Study overall: Participants, approximately 81% male, averaged around 60 years of age, ranging from about 23 to 90. Study-level points and caveats: Antigens targeted by the expanded peripheral T cells were not determined. Clonal expansion from baseline to week 6 occurred in both CD4+ and CD8+ T cells.

Trimming took off 5 bases at V and 4 bases at J, with 9 bases between the two ends. This CDR3 has 13 amino acids. CDR1 SGHRS and CDR2 YFSETQ come from the germline V gene. The TCR sequence derives from an adult with an advanced solid tumor such as melanoma, head and neck, liver or kidney cancer. The source was CD4+ or CD8+ T cells sorted from blood, collected in a trial of the OX40 agonist ivuxolimab. J is TRBJ1-4 and V is TRBV5-1; D call uncertain. The chain's CDR3 is CASSEAFNEKLFF. CDR3 DNA: TGCGCCAGCAGTGAGGCTTTTAATGAAAAACTGTTTTTT.